Following are 15 T cell receptor beta chains from one sample sequenced in a study of cytomegalovirus exposure and HLA in healthy donors. This PCR relied on a set of 60 Vbeta primers and 13 Jbeta primers. Measured with immunoSEQ multiplex PCR; TCRdb has only the in-frame clones, and not every one. The sample has 200,000 to 250,000 clones; 65% to 80% are singletons. Material for sequencing was PBMCs. These receptors were collected from a man aged 50 or older in good health and CMV-seronegative.

This sequence joins TRBV11-2 and TRBJ2-1; 9 bases are shared with TRBD2. The CDR3 is made up of 15 amino acids. CDR1 and CDR2 from the germline V gene are SGHAT and FQNNGV. V shed 7 bases and J 6 bases; nucleotides not matched to a gene: 10. CDR3 region: CASTSPGLAPNEQFF. CDR3 DNA: TGTGCCAGCACCTCCCCGGGACTAGCACCCAATGAGCAGTTCTTC.

This rearrangement joins TRBV29-1 to TRBJ2-5; 9 bases agree with TRBD1. Germline values: CDR1 SQVTM, CDR2 ANQGSEA. After removal of 7 bases from V and 5 bases from J, the junction contained 8 bases not matched to a gene. The CDR3 runs to 13 residues. CDR3 DNA sequence: TGCAGCGCGCAACAGGGGGCAGGGGAGACCCAGTACTTC. It codes for CSAQQGAGETQYF.

The sample holds one count of this clone. The chain combines TRBV6-5 with TRBJ2-7; the match to TRBD1 covers 8 bases. Germline CDR1 and CDR2: MNHEY and SVGAGI. The CDR3 consists of 13 residues. V gave up 6 bases and J gave up 3 bases; unmatched junction bases: 4. The CDR3 sequence is CASSSGQGYEQYF. The CDR3 nucleotides are TGTGCCAGCAGCTCCGGACAGGGCTACGAGCAGTACTTC.

This chain links TRBV28 with TRBJ2-7; 10 positions match TRBD1. This CDR3 is built from 15 residues. Germline CDR1 is MDHEN and CDR2 is SYDVKM. The V and J ends lost 5 bases and 4 bases, in that order; junction bases with no gene match: 8. The CDR3 DNA follows: TGTGCCAGCAGTCCAACGGGACAGGGGCCGTACGAGCAGTACTTC. Translation gives CASSPTGQGPYEQYF. The full variable domain, completed using reference TRBV28 and TRBJ2-7, is DVKVTQSSRYLVKRTGEKVFLECVQDMDHENMFWYRQDPGLGLRLIYFSYDVKMKEKGDIPEGYSVSREKKERFSLILESASTNQTSMYLCASSPTGQGPYEQYFGPGTRLTVT.

The chain has TRBV4-1 and TRBJ2-3; TRBD2 might be the D (5 bases). This CDR3 comprises 15 residues. Germline CDR1 is MGHRA and CDR2 is YSYEKL. V was clipped by 2 bases and J by 3 bases, with 12 bases between them. CDR3 nucleotide sequence: TGCGCCAGCAGCCAACCAATCGGGATGACAGATACGCAGTATTTT. Its protein product is CASSQPIGMTDTQYF.

The chain recombines TRBV6-4 with TRBJ1-1; 9 nucleotides line up with TRBD1. CDR3 length equals 14 residues. Trimming at V came to 0 bases and at J to 5 bases, leaving 1 base not matched to a gene. CDR1 and CDR2 from the germline V gene are MRHNA and SNTAGT. The CDR3 sequence is CASSDSDRGTEAFF. The CDR3 DNA follows: TGTGCCAGCAGTGACTCGGACAGGGGAACTGAAGCTTTCTTT.

The genes are TRBV6-5 and TRBJ2-1, with TRBD2 matching 8 bases. The CDR3 contains 15 residues. Germline loops: CDR1 MNHEY, CDR2 SVGAGI. With 6 bases clipped from V and 3 bases from J, the junction kept 7 bases outside the gene matches. CDR3 residues: CASSEAGGFYNEQFF. The CDR3 DNA reads as TGTGCCAGCAGCGAGGCGGGGGGCTTCTACAATGAGCAGTTCTTC.

The chain recombines TRBV18 with TRBJ2-7; tentative D call: TRBD2 (6 bases). The CDR3 is 14 residues long. Trimming shortened V by 6 bases and J by 2 bases, and 14 bases separated the two germline ends. Germline loops: CDR1 KGHSH, CDR2 LQKENI. In DNA form, the CDR3 reads TGTGCCAGCTCCCCGCCGGGGGTGCCCTACGAGCAGTACTTC. Residues: CASSPPGVPYEQYF.

The chain has TRBV7-9 and TRBJ2-7; 9 bases are shared with TRBD1. V shed 5 bases, J shed 2 bases, and the junction held 10 bases outside the gene matches. Germline lookup yields CDR1 SEHNR and CDR2 FQNEAQ (reference sequence). This CDR3 spans 16 amino acids. The CDR3 DNA is TGTGCCAGCAGCCCGGGATTGGGACAGGGAGCCTACGAGCAGTACTTC. Residues: CASSPGLGQGAYEQYF.

The chain has TRBV27 and TRBJ1-4; D gene ambiguous. The CDR3 spans 19 residues. V lost 3 bases, J lost 0 bases, and 20 bases lay in between. The germline gives CDR1 MNHEY, CDR2 SMNVEV (reference sequence). CDR3 bases: TGTGCCAGCAGTTTCCGACCGGGAGGTGGGTCCCCAACTAATGAAAAACTGTTTTTT. Amino acid sequence: CASSFRPGGGSPTNEKLFF.

The J gene is TRBJ1-3, the V gene TRBV5-5; D call uncertain. Trimming removed 1 base at V and 8 bases at J, with 7 bases between. CDR3 length: 12 amino acids. CDR1 is SGHKS and CDR2 is YYEKEE in the germline V gene (reference sequence). This CDR3 is CASSLNLDTIYF. CDR3 DNA sequence: TGTGCCAGCAGCTTGAATTTAGACACCATATATTTT.

The V call is TRBV27, the J call TRBJ1-6, with 7 bases identical to TRBD1. In germline, CDR1 is MNHEY, CDR2 SMNVEV (reference sequence). After removal of 6 bases from V and 7 bases from J, the junction contained 12 bases not matched to a gene. The CDR3 contains 16 residues. The CDR3 coding sequence is TGTGCCAGCAGCTCCTTACTCGACAGGGTGAATTCACCCCTCCACTTT. This codes for CASSSLLDRVNSPLHF.

The chain is built from TRBV5-1 and TRBJ2-1, with a tentative D call TRBD1 (6 bases). The CDR3 consists of 14 residues. CDR1 and CDR2 from the germline V gene are SGHRS and YFSETQ. The V gene lost 3 bases and the J gene lost 4 bases, with 11 bases spanning the gap. The CDR3 nucleotides are TGCGCCAGCAGCTCGGACAGCTCTTACAATGAGCAGTTCTTC. This codes for CASSSDSSYNEQFF.

This clone has just one count. The chain employs TRBV7-9 and TRBJ2-7; 8 bases are shared with TRBD2. Germline V gene sequence: CDR1 SEHNR, CDR2 FQNEAQ (reference sequence). The CDR3 is 14 amino acids. The junction had 3 bases not matched to a gene; V was cut back by 2 bases and J by 3 bases. The DNA of the CDR3 is TGTGCCAGCAGCTTAACTAGCGGATACTACGAGCAGTACTTC. Translation gives CASSLTSGYYEQYF. Supplemented by reference TRBV7-9 and TRBJ2-7, the full variable domain reads DTGVSQNPRHKITKRGQNVTFRCDPISEHNRLYWYRQTLGQGPEFLTYFQNEAQLEKSRLLSDRFSAERPKGSFSTLEIQRTEQGDSAMYLCASSLTSGYYEQYFGPGTRLTVT.

J is TRBJ2-1 and V is TRBV5-4, with D possibly TRBD2 on 6 matching bases. CDR1 and CDR2 from the germline V gene are SGHNT and YYREEE (reference sequence). The CDR3 totals 14 residues. Trimming shortened V by 9 bases and J by 7 bases, and 20 bases separated the two germline ends. The CDR3 here is CATVPRGVTNEQFF. The CDR3 DNA is TGTGCCACCGTCCCCCGCGGGGTTACGAATGAGCAGTTCTTC. Looking up the rest from reference TRBV5-4 and TRBJ2-1 gives the full variable domain: ETGVTQSPTHLIKTRGQQVTLRCSSQSGHNTVSWYQQALGQGPQFIFQYYREEENGRGNFPPRFSGLQFPNYSSELNVNALELDDSALYLCATVPRGVTNEQFFGPGTRLTVL.